Listed below are T cell receptor beta chains from one sample, sequenced in a study of CD8 T cells in ankylosing spondylitis. In TCRdb, the 5' RACE reads were re-called with MiXCR into one record per CDR3 protein. The table has around 770,000 distinct CDR3 sequences, 15% to 20% seen once. The source material was blood, either unsorted or a sorted T cell fraction (not recorded which). All receptors come from a male donor with ankylosing spondylitis. CDR3s include the opening cysteine and the closing phenylalanine or tryptophan. A D gene is named only where the DNA matches it firmly. Rows may omit the clone size; those that give it use once, few, many or a size class.

clone_size: .; v_call: TRBV4-1; j_call: TRBJ2-2; d_call: .; cdr3_aa: CASSLPGTGRGELFF; cdr3_nt: TGCGCCAGCAGCCTACCCGGGACTGGCCGCGGGGAGCTGTTTTTT
clone_size: .; v_call: TRBV10-3; j_call: TRBJ1-1; d_call: TRBD1; cdr3_aa: CAIRAGQKNTEAFF; cdr3_nt: TGTGCCATCAGGGCGGGACAGAAGAACACTGAAGCTTTCTTT
clone_size: .; v_call: TRBV30; j_call: TRBJ2-7; d_call: .; cdr3_aa: CAWSIGTNYEQYF; cdr3_nt: TGTGCCTGGAGTATAGGGACAAACTACGAGCAGTACTTC
clone_size: .; v_call: TRBV5-6; j_call: TRBJ2-2; d_call: .; cdr3_aa: CASSARDRSKLTGELFF; cdr3_nt: TGTGCCAGCAGCGCGCGGGACAGATCGAAGCTCACCGGGGAGCTGTTTTTT
clone_size: few; v_call: TRBV11-2; j_call: TRBJ2-3; d_call: TRBD2; cdr3_aa: CASSSSTSGGAHADTQYF; cdr3_nt: TGTGCCAGCAGCTCCTCGACTAGCGGGGGGGCCCACGCAGATACGCAGTATTTT
clone_size: few; v_call: TRBV20-1; j_call: TRBJ1-2; d_call: .; cdr3_aa: CSARDAGGGQHGYTF; cdr3_nt: TGCAGTGCTAGAGATGCGGGAGGCGGGCAGCATGGCTACACCTTC
clone_size: .; v_call: TRBV4-2; j_call: TRBJ2-3; d_call: .; cdr3_aa: CASSQDVRRVGDTQYF; cdr3_nt: TGTGCCAGCAGCCAAGACGTTCGCAGGGTCGGGGATACGCAGTATTTT
clone_size: few; v_call: TRBV6-5; j_call: TRBJ1-1; d_call: TRBD1; cdr3_aa: CASSFSGTGETEAFF; cdr3_nt: TGTGCCAGCAGTTTCTCCGGGACAGGGGAGACTGAAGCTTTCTTT
clone_size: .; v_call: TRBV6-6; j_call: TRBJ1-1; d_call: .; cdr3_aa: CASRRQRNTEAFF; cdr3_nt: TGTGCCAGCAGGCGACAGAGGAACACTGAAGCTTTCTTT
clone_size: .; v_call: TRBV4-1; j_call: TRBJ1-4; d_call: .; cdr3_aa: CASSQDPRLANEKLFF; cdr3_nt: TGCGCCAGCAGCCAAGATCCGCGACTAGCTAATGAAAAACTGTTTTTT
clone_size: .; v_call: TRBV3-1; j_call: TRBJ2-7; d_call: .; cdr3_aa: CASSQTLSSYEQYF; cdr3_nt: TGTGCCAGCAGCCAAACCCTCTCCTCCTACGAGCAGTACTTC
clone_size: many; v_call: TRBV5-6; j_call: TRBJ1-2; d_call: TRBD1; cdr3_aa: CASSDGADRGRGGYTF; cdr3_nt: TGTGCCAGCAGCGATGGGGCGGACAGGGGACGCGGGGGCTACACCTTC
clone_size: .; v_call: TRBV5-6; j_call: TRBJ2-3; d_call: TRBD2; cdr3_aa: CASSYGTSGGDTQYF; cdr3_nt: TGTGCCAGCAGCTACGGGACTAGCGGGGGTGATACGCAGTATTTT
clone_size: .; v_call: TRBV6-5; j_call: TRBJ2-1; d_call: .; cdr3_aa: CASSYSRTTLYNEQFF; cdr3_nt: TGTGCCAGCAGTTACTCGCGGACTACCCTCTACAATGAGCAGTTCTTC
clone_size: .; v_call: TRBV20-1; j_call: TRBJ2-4; d_call: .; cdr3_aa: CSARDFQGIKNIQYF; cdr3_nt: TGCAGTGCTAGAGATTTCCAGGGGATCAAAAACATTCAGTACTTC
clone_size: .; v_call: TRBV15; j_call: TRBJ2-1; d_call: .; cdr3_aa: CATSRASGDSSYNEQFF; cdr3_nt: TGTGCCACCAGCAGAGCCTCGGGGGATAGCTCCTACAATGAGCAGTTCTTC
clone_size: .; v_call: TRBV7-6; j_call: TRBJ2-7; d_call: TRBD2; cdr3_aa: CASSLAAGGQYEQYF; cdr3_nt: TGTGCCAGCAGCTTAGCCGCGGGAGGGCAATACGAGCAGTACTTC
clone_size: .; v_call: TRBV7-9; j_call: TRBJ1-3; d_call: .; cdr3_aa: CASSSGGQFVSGNTIYF; cdr3_nt: TGTGCCAGCAGCTCCGGTGGGCAGTTCGTCTCTGGAAACACCATATATTTT
clone_size: .; v_call: TRBV7-2; j_call: TRBJ2-3; d_call: .; cdr3_aa: CASSLVSGLVADTQYF; cdr3_nt: TGTGCCAGCAGCTTAGTCTCCGGACTCGTAGCAGATACGCAGTATTTT
clone_size: many; v_call: TRBV7-9; j_call: TRBJ2-2; d_call: .; cdr3_aa: CASSLVSTGELFF; cdr3_nt: TGTGCCAGCAGCTTAGTAAGCACCGGGGAGCTGTTTTTT
clone_size: few; v_call: TRBV12-3/TRBV12-4; j_call: TRBJ1-6; d_call: TRBD1; cdr3_aa: CASRQADRGLSMGSPLHF; cdr3_nt: TGTGCCAGCAGGCAGGCGGACAGGGGGCTGTCAATGGGTTCACCCCTCCACTTT
clone_size: few; v_call: TRBV7-9; j_call: TRBJ2-1; d_call: .; cdr3_aa: CASSLVWQVESLEQFF; cdr3_nt: TGTGCCAGCAGCTTAGTATGGCAGGTGGAGTCTTTGGAGCAGTTCTTC
clone_size: .; v_call: TRBV5-1; j_call: TRBJ2-5; d_call: TRBD1; cdr3_aa: CASSRNRDRGETQYF; cdr3_nt: TGCGCCAGCAGCAGAAACCGGGACAGGGGCGAGACCCAGTACTTC
clone_size: .; v_call: TRBV20-1; j_call: TRBJ1-1; d_call: .; cdr3_aa: CSAMAQGISSWDTEAFF; cdr3_nt: TGCAGTGCTATGGCCCAGGGGATAAGTAGTTGGGACACTGAAGCTTTCTTT
clone_size: .; v_call: TRBV4-1; j_call: TRBJ2-3; d_call: .; cdr3_aa: CASSQSGNTDTQYF; cdr3_nt: TGCGCCAGCAGCCAATCCGGGAACACAGATACGCAGTATTTT
clone_size: .; v_call: TRBV20-1; j_call: TRBJ2-7; d_call: .; cdr3_aa: CSARLPGAAPEQYF; cdr3_nt: TGCAGTGCTAGACTCCCGGGGGCCGCCCCCGAGCAGTACTTC
clone_size: .; v_call: TRBV28; j_call: TRBJ2-5; d_call: TRBD1; cdr3_aa: CASSIRDSLRETQYF; cdr3_nt: TGTGCCAGCAGTATCCGGGACAGTCTAAGGGAGACCCAGTACTTC
clone_size: few; v_call: TRBV7-6; j_call: TRBJ2-3; d_call: TRBD2; cdr3_aa: CASRDRAGGNTDTQYF; cdr3_nt: TGTGCCAGCAGGGATCGCGCGGGGGGGAACACAGATACGCAGTATTTT
clone_size: .; v_call: TRBV15; j_call: TRBJ2-6; d_call: .; cdr3_aa: CATSRGWVSGANVLTF; cdr3_nt: TGTGCCACCAGCAGAGGGTGGGTTTCTGGGGCCAACGTCCTGACTTTC
clone_size: many; v_call: TRBV3-1; j_call: TRBJ1-2; d_call: TRBD1; cdr3_aa: CASSPDRDGYGYTF; cdr3_nt: TGTGCCAGCAGCCCGGACAGGGACGGCTATGGCTACACCTTC
clone_size: few; v_call: TRBV20-1; j_call: TRBJ2-1; d_call: .; cdr3_aa: CSARGRDKFYNEQFF; cdr3_nt: TGCAGTGCTAGAGGGCGGGACAAATTCTACAATGAGCAGTTCTTC
clone_size: few; v_call: TRBV20-1; j_call: TRBJ1-5; d_call: TRBD1; cdr3_aa: CSARVDRGGGNQPQHF; cdr3_nt: TGCAGTGCTAGGGTCGACAGGGGAGGAGGCAATCAGCCCCAGCATTTT
clone_size: .; v_call: TRBV7-3; j_call: TRBJ2-5; d_call: TRBD2; cdr3_aa: CASSLIPTSGEQETQYF; cdr3_nt: TGTGCCAGCAGCTTAATCCCGACTAGCGGGGAGCAAGAGACCCAGTACTTC
clone_size: few; v_call: TRBV12-3/TRBV12-4; j_call: TRBJ1-5; d_call: .; cdr3_aa: CASSLARGYSQHF; cdr3_nt: TGTGCCAGCAGTTTAGCGCGGGGATACTCCCAGCATTTT
clone_size: many; v_call: TRBV7-9; j_call: TRBJ2-1; d_call: TRBD2; cdr3_aa: CASSLLAGKTYNEQFF; cdr3_nt: TGTGCCAGCAGCCTATTAGCGGGAAAGACCTACAATGAGCAGTTCTTC
clone_size: few; v_call: TRBV12-3/TRBV12-4; j_call: TRBJ2-3; d_call: .; cdr3_aa: CASTQGVRRWDTQYF; cdr3_nt: TGTGCCAGCACCCAAGGGGTTAGGCGGTGGGATACGCAGTATTTT
clone_size: many; v_call: TRBV29-1; j_call: TRBJ2-4; d_call: .; cdr3_aa: CSVDVSGDIQYF; cdr3_nt: TGCAGCGTTGATGTGTCAGGGGACATTCAGTACTTC
clone_size: .; v_call: TRBV5-6; j_call: TRBJ2-5; d_call: .; cdr3_aa: CASSSLAGQGETQYF; cdr3_nt: TGTGCCAGCAGCTCATTAGCGGGACAGGGAGAGACCCAGTACTTC
clone_size: few; v_call: TRBV29-1; j_call: TRBJ1-1; d_call: .; cdr3_aa: CSVDFGTDTEAFF; cdr3_nt: TGCAGCGTTGACTTCGGTACGGACACTGAAGCTTTCTTT
clone_size: .; v_call: TRBV5-1; j_call: TRBJ2-5; d_call: TRBD2; cdr3_aa: CASGRGTSAEETQYF; cdr3_nt: TGCGCCAGCGGACGGGGGACTAGCGCAGAAGAGACCCAGTACTTC
clone_size: .; v_call: TRBV29-1; j_call: TRBJ1-2; d_call: TRBD1; cdr3_aa: CSVELDRGNYGYTF; cdr3_nt: TGCAGCGTTGAGTTGGACAGGGGTAACTATGGCTACACCTTC
clone_size: few; v_call: TRBV20-1; j_call: TRBJ2-3; d_call: .; cdr3_aa: CSARAGEVIRNTQYF; cdr3_nt: TGCAGTGCTAGAGCGGGAGAGGTTATCAGGAATACGCAGTATTTT
clone_size: .; v_call: TRBV9; j_call: TRBJ2-7; d_call: TRBD2; cdr3_aa: CASSSGWGGSSYEQYF; cdr3_nt: TGTGCCAGCAGCTCCGGTTGGGGCGGGAGTTCGTACGAGCAGTACTTC
clone_size: many; v_call: TRBV12-3/TRBV12-4; j_call: TRBJ2-1; d_call: TRBD2; cdr3_aa: CASSFRLAGGEQFF; cdr3_nt: TGTGCCAGCAGTTTTCGACTAGCGGGGGGTGAGCAGTTCTTC
clone_size: few; v_call: TRBV7-2; j_call: TRBJ2-1; d_call: TRBD2; cdr3_aa: CASSPNVAGAGGNEQFF; cdr3_nt: TGTGCCAGCAGCCCGAATGTTGCTGGAGCGGGAGGGAATGAGCAGTTCTTC
clone_size: .; v_call: TRBV20-1; j_call: TRBJ2-2; d_call: TRBD2; cdr3_aa: CSARDQFKRGTNTGELFF; cdr3_nt: TGCAGTGCTAGAGATCAGTTCAAGCGGGGGACGAACACCGGGGAGCTGTTTTTT